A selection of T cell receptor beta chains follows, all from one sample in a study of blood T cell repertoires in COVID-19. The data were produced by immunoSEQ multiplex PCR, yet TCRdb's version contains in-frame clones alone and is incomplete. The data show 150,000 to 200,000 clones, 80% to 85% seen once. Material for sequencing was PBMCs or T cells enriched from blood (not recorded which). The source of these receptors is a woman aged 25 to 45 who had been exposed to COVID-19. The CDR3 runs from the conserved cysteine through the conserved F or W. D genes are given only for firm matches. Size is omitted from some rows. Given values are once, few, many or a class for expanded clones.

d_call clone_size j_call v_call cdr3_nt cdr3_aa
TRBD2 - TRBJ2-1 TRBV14 TGTGCCAGCAGCCTAAGGGCGGGGGACGATGAGCAGTTCTTC CASSLRAGDDEQFF
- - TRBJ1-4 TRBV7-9 TGTGCCAGCAGCTTAATACGTAGCGAGGGTGAAAAACTGTTTTTT CASSLIRSEGEKLFF
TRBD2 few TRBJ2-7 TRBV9 TGTGCCAGCAGCGCAAGTCCGGGGGGGCCCTACGAGCAGTACTTC CASSASPGGPYEQYF
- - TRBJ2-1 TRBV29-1 TGCAGCGTCGCCCCTTTACCTAGGTATGAGCAGTTCTTC CSVAPLPRYEQFF
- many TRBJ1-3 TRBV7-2 TGTGCCAGCAGCTTTTCTCCTTCTGGAAACACCATATATTTT CASSFSPSGNTIYF
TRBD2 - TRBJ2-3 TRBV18 TGTGCCAGCTCACCTTTCGGGGGGGGCACAGATACGCAGTATTTT CASSPFGGGTDTQYF
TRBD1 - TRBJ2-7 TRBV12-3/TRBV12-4 TGTGCCAGCAGATATTTAGACAGGGTTCCCATGTACTTC CASRYLDRVPMYF
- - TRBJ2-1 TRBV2 TGTGCCAGCAGGGATTCCCAGACACTTTACAATGAGCAGTTCTTC CASRDSQTLYNEQFF
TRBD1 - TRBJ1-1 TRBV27 TGTGCCAGCAGTTTATCGATACCAAGATCACAGGGGGCCCCACTTCTAGCTGAAGCTTTCTTT CASSLSIPRSQGAPLLAEAFF
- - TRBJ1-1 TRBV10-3 TGTGCCATCAGCGGCGGGGGGGCTGAAGCTTTCTTT CAISGGGAEAFF
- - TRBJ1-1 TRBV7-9 TGTGCCAGCAGCTTAGTGAACATGAACACTGAAGCTTTCTTT CASSLVNMNTEAFF
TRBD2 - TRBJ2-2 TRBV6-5 TGTGCCAGCAGCCCGGGAGGACTAGCAGGCGGGGAGCTGTTTTTT CASSPGGLAGGELFF
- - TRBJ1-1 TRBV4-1 TGCGCCAGCAGCCTCAACCGGGGAGAGAACACTGAAGCTTTCTTT CASSLNRGENTEAFF
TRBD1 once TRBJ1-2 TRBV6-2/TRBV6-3 TGTGCCAGCAGTTACTTACAGGGGGCTCGTCCGTCCTATGGCTACACCTTC CASSYLQGARPSYGYTF
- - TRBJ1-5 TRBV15 TGTGCCACCAGCAGTTTTCCCCCAGAACATAGCAATCAGCCCCAGCATTTT CATSSFPPEHSNQPQHF
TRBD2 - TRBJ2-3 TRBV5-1 TGCGCCAGCAGCGAAAGCGGGGGGGCTAACACAGATACGCAGTATTTT CASSESGGANTDTQYF
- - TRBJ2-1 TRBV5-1 TGCGCCAGCAGCTCAGGACTCCTCAATGAGCAGTTCTTC CASSSGLLNEQFF
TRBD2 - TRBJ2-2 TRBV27 TGTGCCAGCAGTTGGGGGGGGTTGGCGAACACCGGGGAGCTGTTTTTT CASSWGGLANTGELFF
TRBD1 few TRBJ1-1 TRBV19 TGTGCCAGTAGCCATAATCCGAGACACTCACCCAGGGGGATGAACACTGAAGCTTTCTTT CASSHNPRHSPRGMNTEAFF
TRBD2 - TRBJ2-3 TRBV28 TGTGCCAGCAGTTTCCCCGGGACTAGCGGGGGCCCCCAGGATACGCAGTATTTT CASSFPGTSGGPQDTQYF
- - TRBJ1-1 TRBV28 TGTGCCAGCAGCGCTCCCAATCCCCAGGGTTCGAGGGCTTTCTTT CASSAPNPQGSRAFF
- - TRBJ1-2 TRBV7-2 TGTGCCAGCAGCTTAGATCGTCACTATGGCTACACCTTC CASSLDRHYGYTF
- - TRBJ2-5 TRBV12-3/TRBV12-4 TGTGCCAGCAGTTTACTAGCGGAGACCCAGTACTTC CASSLLAETQYF
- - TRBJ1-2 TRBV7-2 TGTGCCAGCAGCTTCCAGGGAAGTGGCTACACCTTC CASSFQGSGYTF
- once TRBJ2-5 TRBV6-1 TGTGCCAGCAGCCTAACTAGCCCGGAGACCCAGTACTTC CASSLTSPETQYF
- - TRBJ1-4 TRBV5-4 TGTGCCAGCAGCTTTGGGGCCGGAGCAACTAATGAAAAACTGTTTTTT CASSFGAGATNEKLFF
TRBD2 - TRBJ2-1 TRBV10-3 TGTGCCATCACCAACGAACTAGCGGGGGGGCCCAACAATGAGCAGTTCTTC CAITNELAGGPNNEQFF
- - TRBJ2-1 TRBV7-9 TGTGCCAGCAGTAAAGCCTATGGGAGATTCAATGAGCAGTTCTTC CASSKAYGRFNEQFF
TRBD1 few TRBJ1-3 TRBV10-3 TGTGCCACCGGGACAGTAGAAAACACCATATATTTT CATGTVENTIYF
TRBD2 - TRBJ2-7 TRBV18 TGTGCCAGCTCACCACAGGGTTGGGGAGGGAAATCCTACGAGCAGTACTTC CASSPQGWGGKSYEQYF
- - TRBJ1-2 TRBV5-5 TGTGCCAGCAGCTTGAACGGGGCTAACTATGGCTACACCTTC CASSLNGANYGYTF
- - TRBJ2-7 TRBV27 TGTGCCAGCATCGGTACAGGATCATACGAGCAGTACTTC CASIGTGSYEQYF
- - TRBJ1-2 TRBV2 TGTGCCAGCAGTGTAGGGGCAGGTAACACGGGCTACACCTTC CASSVGAGNTGYTF
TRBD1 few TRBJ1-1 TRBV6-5 TGTGCCAGCAGGAGACTGGGACAGGGTGCCACTGAAGCTTTCTTT CASRRLGQGATEAFF
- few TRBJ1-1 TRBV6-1 TGTGCCAGCAGTGAAGCGGGCGGGCGGTCGACTTTCTTT CASSEAGGRSTFF
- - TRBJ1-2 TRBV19 TGTGCCAGTAGTCCGGTCAGGGTAGGATATGGCTACACCTTC CASSPVRVGYGYTF
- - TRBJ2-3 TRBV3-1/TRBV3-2 TGTGCCAGCAGCCAAGAGGCCAGGGGACAACGGTCGGATACGCAGTATTTT CASSQEARGQRSDTQYF
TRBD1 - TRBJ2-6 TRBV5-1 TGCGCCAGCAGCTGGACAGGGTGGACCAACGTCCTGACTTTC CASSWTGWTNVLTF
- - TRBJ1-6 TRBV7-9 TGTGCCAGCAGCTTAGTCGGAGGGTGGCCCCTCCACTTT CASSLVGGWPLHF
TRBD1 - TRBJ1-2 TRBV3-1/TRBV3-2 TGTGCCAGCAGCTTTTCGGGACAGGGACCCTATGGCTACACCTTC CASSFSGQGPYGYTF
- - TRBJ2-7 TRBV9 TGTGCCAGCAGCGTGGAGGGCACCTTACTCTACGAGCAGTACTTC CASSVEGTLLYEQYF
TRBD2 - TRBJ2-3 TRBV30 TGTGCCGTGGGGAGCGGGGGGTCAACAGATACGCAGTATTTT CAVGSGGSTDTQYF
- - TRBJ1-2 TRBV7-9 TGTGCCAGCAGCCATACCGGGACTTCAAAGTTCGCCCATTATGGCTACACCTTC CASSHTGTSKFAHYGYTF
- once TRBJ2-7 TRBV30 TGTGCCTGCAGTCTACAGGGATCCTACGAGCAGTACTTC CACSLQGSYEQYF
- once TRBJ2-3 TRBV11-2 TGTGCCAGCAGCTTAGGCAGGGAGGCCCATACGCAGTATTTT CASSLGREAHTQYF
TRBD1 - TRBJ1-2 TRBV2 TGTGCCAGCAGTGAAAGACAGGGGGTAAGCGGCTACACCTTC CASSERQGVSGYTF
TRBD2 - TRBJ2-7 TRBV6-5 TGTGCCAGCAGTTCAGCGGGGGTCGCTTCCTACGAGCAGTACTTC CASSSAGVASYEQYF
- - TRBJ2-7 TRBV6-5 TGTGCCAGCAGCCGGGGGACCCTTTCATTCTACGAGCAGTACTTC CASSRGTLSFYEQYF
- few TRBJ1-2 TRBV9 TGTGCCAGCAGCGGAAACAGAATTCCCCTCGGGAGCTATGGCTACACCTTC CASSGNRIPLGSYGYTF